This T cell receptor (beta chain) was observed in a study of shared clonotypes between healthy human individuals. Study summary: Donors, aged 18 to 49, were a couple of women and three men.

Libraries were prepared by immunoSEQ multiplex PCR; TCRdb keeps only in-frame clonotypes and omits some of them. The top ten hold around 1.7% of the sample, which has about 710,000 clones, about 80% seen once. The CDR3 is made up of 15 amino acids. V lost 0 bases and J lost 7; bases outside the gene matches: 8. CDR1 is SGHVS, CDR2 FQNEAQ, per germline. Sequenced sample: memory CD4+ T cells sorted from blood. Subset given: CD45RA-negative fraction. The chain is built from TRBV7-8 and TRBJ2-5; TRBD1 matches at 7 bases. The clonotype was recovered from a woman in her thirties in good health. The CDR3 DNA sequence: TGTGCCAGCAGCTTAGCGCATGGGACAGAGATGACCCAGTACTTC. Protein product: CASSLAHGTEMTQYF.